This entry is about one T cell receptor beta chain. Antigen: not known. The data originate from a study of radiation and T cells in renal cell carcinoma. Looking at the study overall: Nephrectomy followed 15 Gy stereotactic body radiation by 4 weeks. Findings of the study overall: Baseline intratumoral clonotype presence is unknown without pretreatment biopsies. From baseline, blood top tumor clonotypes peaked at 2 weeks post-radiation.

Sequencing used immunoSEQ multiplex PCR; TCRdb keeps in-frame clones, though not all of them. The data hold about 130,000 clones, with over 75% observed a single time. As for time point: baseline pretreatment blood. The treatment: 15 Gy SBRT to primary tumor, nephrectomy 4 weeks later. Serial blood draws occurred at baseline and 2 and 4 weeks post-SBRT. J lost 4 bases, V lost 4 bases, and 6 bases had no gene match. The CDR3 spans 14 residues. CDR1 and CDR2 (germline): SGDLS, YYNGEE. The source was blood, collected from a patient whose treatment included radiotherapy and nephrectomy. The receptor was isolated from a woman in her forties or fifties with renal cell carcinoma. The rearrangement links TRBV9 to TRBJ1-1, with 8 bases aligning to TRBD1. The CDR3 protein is CASSPLTGGTEAFF. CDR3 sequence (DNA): TGTGCCAGCAGCCCGTTAACAGGGGGCACTGAAGCTTTCTTT. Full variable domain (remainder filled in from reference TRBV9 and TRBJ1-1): DSGVTQTPKHLITATGQRVTLRCSPRSGDLSVYWYQQSLDQGLQFLIQYYNGEERAKGNILERFSAQQFPDLHSELNLSSLELGDSALYFCASSPLTGGTEAFFGQGTRLTVV.